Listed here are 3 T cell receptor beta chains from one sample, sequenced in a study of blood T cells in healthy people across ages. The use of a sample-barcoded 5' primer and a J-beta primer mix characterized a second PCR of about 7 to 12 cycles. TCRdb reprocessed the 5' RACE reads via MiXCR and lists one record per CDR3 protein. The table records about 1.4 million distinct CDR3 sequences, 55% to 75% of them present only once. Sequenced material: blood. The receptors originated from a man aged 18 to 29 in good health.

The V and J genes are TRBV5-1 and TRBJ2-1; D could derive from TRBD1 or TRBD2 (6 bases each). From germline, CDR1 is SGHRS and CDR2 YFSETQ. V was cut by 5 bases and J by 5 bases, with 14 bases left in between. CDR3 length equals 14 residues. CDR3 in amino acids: CASRLTGANNEQFF. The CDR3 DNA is TGCGCCAGCAGGTTGACGGGGGCTAACAATGAGCAGTTCTTC.

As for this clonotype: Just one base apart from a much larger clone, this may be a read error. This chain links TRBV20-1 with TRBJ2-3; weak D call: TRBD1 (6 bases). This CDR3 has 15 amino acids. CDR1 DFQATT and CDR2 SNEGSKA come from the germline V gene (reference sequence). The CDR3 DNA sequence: TGCAGTGCTAGCAGGACAGCAGAGAGCAAAGATACGCAGTATTTT. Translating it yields CSASRTAESKDTQYF.

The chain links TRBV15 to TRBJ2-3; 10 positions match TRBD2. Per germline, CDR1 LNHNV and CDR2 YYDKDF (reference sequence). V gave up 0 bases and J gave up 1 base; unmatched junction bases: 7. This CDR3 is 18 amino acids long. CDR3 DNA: TGTGCCACCAGCAGAGACCTGAGCGGGAGGGGAGGCACAGATACGCAGTATTTT. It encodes CATSRDLSGRGGTDTQYF.